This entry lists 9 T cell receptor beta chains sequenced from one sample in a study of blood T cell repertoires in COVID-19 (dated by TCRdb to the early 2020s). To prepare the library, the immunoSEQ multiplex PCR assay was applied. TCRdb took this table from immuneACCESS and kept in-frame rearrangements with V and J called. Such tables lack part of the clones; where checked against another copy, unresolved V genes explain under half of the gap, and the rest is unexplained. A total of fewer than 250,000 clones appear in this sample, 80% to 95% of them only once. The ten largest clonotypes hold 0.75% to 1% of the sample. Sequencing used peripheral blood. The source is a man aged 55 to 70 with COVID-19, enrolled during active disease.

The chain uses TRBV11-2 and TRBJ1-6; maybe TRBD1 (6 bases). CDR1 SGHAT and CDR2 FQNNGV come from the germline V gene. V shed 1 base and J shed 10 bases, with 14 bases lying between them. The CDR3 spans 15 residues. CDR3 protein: CASSLGEGGWSPLHF. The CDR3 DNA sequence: TGTGCCAGCAGCTTAGGGGAGGGGGGATGGTCACCCCTCCACTTT.

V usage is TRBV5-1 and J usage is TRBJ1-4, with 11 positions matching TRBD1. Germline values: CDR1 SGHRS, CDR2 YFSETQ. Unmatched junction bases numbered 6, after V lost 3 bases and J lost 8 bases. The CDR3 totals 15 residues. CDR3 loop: CASSWGTGGKEKLFF. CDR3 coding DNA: TGCGCCAGCAGCTGGGGGACAGGGGGAAAAGAAAAACTGTTTTTT.

CDR3 region: CASRQGSSFEAFF. CDR3 DNA: TGTGCCAGTAGACAGGGCTCGTCCTTTGAAGCTTTCTTT. The V and J genes are TRBV19 and TRBJ1-1; a possible D gene is TRBD1 (6 bases). The CDR3 is made up of 13 amino acids. Germline V gene lookup returns CDR1 LNHDA and CDR2 SQIVND (reference sequence). The germline V and J ends were trimmed by 6 bases and 7 bases, with 15 bases remaining between them.

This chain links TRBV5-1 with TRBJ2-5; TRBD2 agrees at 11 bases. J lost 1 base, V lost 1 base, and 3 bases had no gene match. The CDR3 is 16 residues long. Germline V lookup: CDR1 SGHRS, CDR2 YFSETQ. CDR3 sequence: CASSLTLAGGQETQYF. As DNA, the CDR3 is TGCGCCAGCAGCTTGACCCTAGCGGGGGGCCAAGAGACCCAGTACTTC.

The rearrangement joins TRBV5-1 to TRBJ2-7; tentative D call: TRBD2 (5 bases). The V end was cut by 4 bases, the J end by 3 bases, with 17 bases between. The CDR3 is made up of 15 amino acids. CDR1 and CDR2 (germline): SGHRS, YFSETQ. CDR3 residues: CASSPEGRSFYEQYF. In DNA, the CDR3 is TGCGCCAGCAGCCCCGAGGGTCGGTCCTTCTACGAGCAGTACTTC.

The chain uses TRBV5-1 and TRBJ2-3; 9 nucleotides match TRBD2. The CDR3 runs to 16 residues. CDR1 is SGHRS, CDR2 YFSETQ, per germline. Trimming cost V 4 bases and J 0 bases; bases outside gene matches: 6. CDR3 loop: CASSPPSGASTDTQYF. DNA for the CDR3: TGCGCCAGCAGCCCCCCTAGCGGGGCAAGCACAGATACGCAGTATTTT.

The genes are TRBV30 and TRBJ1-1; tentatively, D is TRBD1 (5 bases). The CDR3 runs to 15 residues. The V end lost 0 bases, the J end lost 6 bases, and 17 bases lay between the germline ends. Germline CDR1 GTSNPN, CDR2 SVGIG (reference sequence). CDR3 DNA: TGTGCCTGGAGTGTATGGGCGCGGCCGGGGGCTGAAGCTTTCTTT. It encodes CAWSVWARPGAEAFF.

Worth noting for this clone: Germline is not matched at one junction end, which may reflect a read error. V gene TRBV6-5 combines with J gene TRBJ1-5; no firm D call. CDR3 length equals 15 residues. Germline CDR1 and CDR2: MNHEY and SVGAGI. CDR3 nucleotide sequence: TGTGCCAGCAGTGACTCTCTGAGGGGCAATCAGCCCCAGCATTTT. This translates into CASSDSLRGNQPQHF.

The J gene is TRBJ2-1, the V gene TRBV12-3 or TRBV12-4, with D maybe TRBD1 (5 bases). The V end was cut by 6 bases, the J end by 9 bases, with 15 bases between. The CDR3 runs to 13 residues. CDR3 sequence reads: CASRRIKDTEQFF. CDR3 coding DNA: TGTGCCAGCAGACGAATCAAGGACACTGAGCAGTTCTTC.